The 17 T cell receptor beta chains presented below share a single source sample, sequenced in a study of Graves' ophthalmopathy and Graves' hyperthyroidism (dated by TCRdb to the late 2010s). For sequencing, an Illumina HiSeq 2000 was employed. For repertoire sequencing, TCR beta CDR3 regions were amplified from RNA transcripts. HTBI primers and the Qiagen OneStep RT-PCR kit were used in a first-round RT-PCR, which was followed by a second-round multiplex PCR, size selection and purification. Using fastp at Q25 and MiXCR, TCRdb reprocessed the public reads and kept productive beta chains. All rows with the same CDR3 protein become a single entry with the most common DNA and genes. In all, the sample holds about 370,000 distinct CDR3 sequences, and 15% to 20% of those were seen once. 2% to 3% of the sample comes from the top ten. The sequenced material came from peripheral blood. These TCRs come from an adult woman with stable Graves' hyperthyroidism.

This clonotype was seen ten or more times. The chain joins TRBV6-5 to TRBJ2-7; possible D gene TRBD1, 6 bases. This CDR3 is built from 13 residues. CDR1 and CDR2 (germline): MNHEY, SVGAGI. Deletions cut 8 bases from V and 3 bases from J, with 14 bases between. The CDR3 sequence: CASAPAGVYEQYF. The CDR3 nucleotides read TGTGCCAGCGCTCCCGCAGGGGTCTACGAGCAGTACTTC.

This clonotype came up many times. The CDR3 here is CASSGVRLSHQPQHF. The CDR3 coding sequence is TGTGCCAGCAGTGGGGTTCGACTGAGCCATCAGCCCCAGCATTTT. The V call is TRBV2, the J call TRBJ1-5; D gene unclear. Germline values: CDR1 SNHLY, CDR2 FYNNEI. V was shortened by 4 bases and J by 5 bases, with 15 bases between the two germline ends. This CDR3 is built from 15 residues.

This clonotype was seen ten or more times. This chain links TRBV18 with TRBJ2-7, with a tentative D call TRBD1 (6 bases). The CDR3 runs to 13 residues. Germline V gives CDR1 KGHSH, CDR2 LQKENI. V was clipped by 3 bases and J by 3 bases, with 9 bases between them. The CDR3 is CASSPVDSYEQYF. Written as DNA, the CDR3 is TGTGCCAGCTCACCTGTGGACAGCTACGAGCAGTACTTC.

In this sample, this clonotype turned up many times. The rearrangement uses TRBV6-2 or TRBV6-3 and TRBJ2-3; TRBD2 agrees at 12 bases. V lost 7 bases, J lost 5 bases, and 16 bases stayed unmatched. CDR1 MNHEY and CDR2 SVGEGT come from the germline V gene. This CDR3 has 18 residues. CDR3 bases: TGTGCCAGCACACCATTCCAGGGGCTAGCGGGAGGGGGAGATACGCAGTATTTT. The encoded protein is CASTPFQGLAGGGDTQYF.

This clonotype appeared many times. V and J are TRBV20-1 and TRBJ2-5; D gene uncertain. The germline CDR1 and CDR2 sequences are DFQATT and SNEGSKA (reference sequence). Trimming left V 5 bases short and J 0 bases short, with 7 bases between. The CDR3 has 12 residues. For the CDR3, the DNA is TGCAGTGCTGGAAAGTACCAAGAGACCCAGTACTTC. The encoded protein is CSAGKYQETQYF.

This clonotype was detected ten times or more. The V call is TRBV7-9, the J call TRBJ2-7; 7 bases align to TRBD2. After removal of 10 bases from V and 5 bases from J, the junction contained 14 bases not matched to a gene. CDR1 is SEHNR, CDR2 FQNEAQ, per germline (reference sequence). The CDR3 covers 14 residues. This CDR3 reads CATTGLPTPDEQYF. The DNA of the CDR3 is TGTGCCACAACGGGACTACCGACGCCCGACGAGCAGTACTTC.

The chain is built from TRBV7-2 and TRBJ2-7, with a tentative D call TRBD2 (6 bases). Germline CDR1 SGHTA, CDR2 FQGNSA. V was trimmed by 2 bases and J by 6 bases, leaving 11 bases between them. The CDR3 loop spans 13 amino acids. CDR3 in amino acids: CASSLRGTSEQYF. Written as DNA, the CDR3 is TGTGCCAGCAGCTTACGGGGGACGAGCGAGCAGTACTTC.

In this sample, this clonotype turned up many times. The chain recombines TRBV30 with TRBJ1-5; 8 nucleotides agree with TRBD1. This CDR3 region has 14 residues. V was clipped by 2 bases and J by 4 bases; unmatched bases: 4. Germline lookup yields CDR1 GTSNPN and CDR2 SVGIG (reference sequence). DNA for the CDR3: TGTGCCTGGAGTCACCGACAGGGGAATCAGCCCCAGCATTTT. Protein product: CAWSHRQGNQPQHF.

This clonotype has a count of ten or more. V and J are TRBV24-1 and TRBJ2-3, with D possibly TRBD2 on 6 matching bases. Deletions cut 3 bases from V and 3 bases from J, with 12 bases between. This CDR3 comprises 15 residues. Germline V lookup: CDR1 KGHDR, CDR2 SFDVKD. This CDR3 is CATSDRAGLTDTQYF. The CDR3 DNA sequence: TGTGCCACCAGTGATCGAGCGGGCTTGACAGATACGCAGTATTTT.

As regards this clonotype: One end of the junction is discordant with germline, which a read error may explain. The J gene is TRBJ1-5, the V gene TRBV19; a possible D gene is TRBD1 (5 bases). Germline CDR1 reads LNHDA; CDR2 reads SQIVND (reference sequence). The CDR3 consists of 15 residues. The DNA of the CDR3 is TGTGCCAGTAGTATAGACGGGGGAACTGGTCAGCCTCAGCATTTT. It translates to CASSIDGGTGQPQHF.

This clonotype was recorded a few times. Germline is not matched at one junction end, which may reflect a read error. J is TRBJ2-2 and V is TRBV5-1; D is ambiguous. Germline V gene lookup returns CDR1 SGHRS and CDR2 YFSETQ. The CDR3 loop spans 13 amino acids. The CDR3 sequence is CASSLVVTEELFF. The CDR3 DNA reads TGCGCCAGCAGCTTGGTAGTGACCGAGGAGCTGTTTTTT.

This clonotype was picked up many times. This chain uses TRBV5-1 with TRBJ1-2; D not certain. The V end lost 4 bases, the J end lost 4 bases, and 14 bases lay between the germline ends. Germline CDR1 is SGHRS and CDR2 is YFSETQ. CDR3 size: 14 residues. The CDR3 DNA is TGCGCCAGCAGCCTGACTGACGGAGGCTATGGCTACACCTTC. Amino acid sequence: CASSLTDGGYGYTF.

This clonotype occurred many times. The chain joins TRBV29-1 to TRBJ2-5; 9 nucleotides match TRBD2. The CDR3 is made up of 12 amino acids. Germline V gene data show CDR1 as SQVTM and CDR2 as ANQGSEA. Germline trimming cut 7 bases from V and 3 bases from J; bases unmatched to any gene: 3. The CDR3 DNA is TGCAGCGCCTGGACTAGCGAAGAGACCCAGTACTTC. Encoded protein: CSAWTSEETQYF.

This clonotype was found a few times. CDR3 nucleotides: TGTGCCAGCAGTTTCAGGGGGCAAGAGCAGTACTTC. It codes for CASSFRGQEQYF. This chain links TRBV27 with TRBJ2-7; 8 nucleotides agree with TRBD1. The CDR3 covers 12 residues. Germline V lookup: CDR1 MNHEY, CDR2 SMNVEV (reference sequence). J gave up 7 bases and V 3 bases, and 2 bases lay outside the gene matches.

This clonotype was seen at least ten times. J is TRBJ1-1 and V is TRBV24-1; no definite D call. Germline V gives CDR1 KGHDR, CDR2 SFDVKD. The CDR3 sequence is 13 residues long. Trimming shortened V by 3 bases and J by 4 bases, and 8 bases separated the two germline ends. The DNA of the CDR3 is TGTGCCACCAGTGATGAGGGCGGCACTGAAGCTTTCTTT. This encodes CATSDEGGTEAFF.

The CDR3 loop is CASSHYRGAHYEQYV. In DNA form, the CDR3 reads TGTGCCAGCAGTCACTACCGAGGAGCCCATTACGAGCAGTACGTC. V and J are TRBV6-5 and TRBJ2-7; D unclear. The CDR3 length is 15 residues. Germline V CDR1 and CDR2: MNHEY, SVGAGI. V was trimmed by 5 bases and J by 4 bases, leaving 18 bases between them.

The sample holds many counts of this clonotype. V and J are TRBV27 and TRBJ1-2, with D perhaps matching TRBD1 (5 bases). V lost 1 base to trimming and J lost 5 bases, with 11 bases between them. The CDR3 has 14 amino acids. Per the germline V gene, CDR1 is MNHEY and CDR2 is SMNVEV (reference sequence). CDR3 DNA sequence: TGTGCCAGCAGTTTATTCAGGGCGGGGTATGGCTACACCTTC. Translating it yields CASSLFRAGYGYTF.